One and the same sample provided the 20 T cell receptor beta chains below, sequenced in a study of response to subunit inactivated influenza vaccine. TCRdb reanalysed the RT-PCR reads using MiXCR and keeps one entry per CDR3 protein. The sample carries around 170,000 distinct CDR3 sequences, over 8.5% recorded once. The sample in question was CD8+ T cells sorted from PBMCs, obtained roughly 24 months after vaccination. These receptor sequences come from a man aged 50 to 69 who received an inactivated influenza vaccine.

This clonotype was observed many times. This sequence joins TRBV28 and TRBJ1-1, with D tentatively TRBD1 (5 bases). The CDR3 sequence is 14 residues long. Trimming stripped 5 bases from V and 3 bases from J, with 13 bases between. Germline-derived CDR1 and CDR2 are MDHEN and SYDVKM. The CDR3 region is CASSVPQGHTEAFF. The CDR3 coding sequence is TGTGCCAGCAGTGTCCCGCAGGGTCACACTGAAGCTTTCTTT.

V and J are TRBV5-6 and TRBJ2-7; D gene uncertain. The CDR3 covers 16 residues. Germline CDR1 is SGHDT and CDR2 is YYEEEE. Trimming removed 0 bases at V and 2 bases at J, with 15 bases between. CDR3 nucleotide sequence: TGTGCCAGCAGCTTGGGAAGACGAAACCGGCCCTACGAGCAGTACTTC. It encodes CASSLGRRNRPYEQYF.

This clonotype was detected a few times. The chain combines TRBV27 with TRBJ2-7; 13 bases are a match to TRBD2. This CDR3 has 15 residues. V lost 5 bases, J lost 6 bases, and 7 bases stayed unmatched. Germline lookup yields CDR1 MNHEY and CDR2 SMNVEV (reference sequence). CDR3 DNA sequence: TGTGCCAGCAGTACTGGACTAGCGGGAGTTCCCGAGCAGTACTTC. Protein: CASSTGLAGVPEQYF.

The CDR3 DNA sequence: TGTGCCAGCAGTCTTAGCGCGCCGAATGAGCAGTTCTTC. It is translated as CASSLSAPNEQFF. The chain links TRBV28 to TRBJ2-1; possible D gene TRBD2, 5 bases. The length of the CDR3 is 13 residues. V lost 5 bases to trimming and J lost 7 bases, with 12 bases between them. The germline gives CDR1 MDHEN, CDR2 SYDVKM.

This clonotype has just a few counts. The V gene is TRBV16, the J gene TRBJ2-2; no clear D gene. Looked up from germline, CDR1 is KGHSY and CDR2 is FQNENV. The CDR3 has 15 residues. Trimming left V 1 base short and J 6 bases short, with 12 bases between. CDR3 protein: CASSQWVTRSGELFF. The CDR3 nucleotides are TGTGCCAGCAGCCAATGGGTGACACGGTCCGGGGAGCTGTTTTTT.

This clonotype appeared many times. Here the CDR3 reads CASSLLTGEDYEQYF. The DNA of the CDR3 is TGTGCCAGCAGTTTATTGACAGGGGAGGATTACGAGCAGTACTTC. The chain recombines TRBV28 with TRBJ2-7; 8 bases are a match to TRBD1. CDR1 and CDR2 (germline): MDHEN, SYDVKM. V shed 1 base and J 4 bases; nucleotides not matched to a gene: 6. CDR3 length: 15 amino acids.

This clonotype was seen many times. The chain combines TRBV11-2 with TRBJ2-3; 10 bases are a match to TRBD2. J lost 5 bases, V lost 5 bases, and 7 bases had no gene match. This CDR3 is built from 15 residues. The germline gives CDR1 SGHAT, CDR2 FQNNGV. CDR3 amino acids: CASSPAGGRLDTQYF. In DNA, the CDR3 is TGTGCCAGCAGCCCAGCGGGGGGGCGACTAGATACGCAGTATTTT.

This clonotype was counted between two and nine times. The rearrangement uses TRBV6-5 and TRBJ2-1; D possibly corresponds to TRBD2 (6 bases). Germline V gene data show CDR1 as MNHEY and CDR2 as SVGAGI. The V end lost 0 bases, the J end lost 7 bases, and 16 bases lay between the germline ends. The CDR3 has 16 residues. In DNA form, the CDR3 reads TGTGCCAGCAGTTACTCCGGGACTGGCCCCTCTAATGAGCAGTTCTTC. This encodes CASSYSGTGPSNEQFF.

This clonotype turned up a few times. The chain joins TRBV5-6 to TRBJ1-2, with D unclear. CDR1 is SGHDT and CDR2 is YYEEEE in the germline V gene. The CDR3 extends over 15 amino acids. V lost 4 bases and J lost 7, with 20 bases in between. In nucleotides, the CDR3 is TGTGCCAGCAGCATCCCACTACCCCCAACCTCTGGCTACACCTTC. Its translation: CASSIPLPPTSGYTF.

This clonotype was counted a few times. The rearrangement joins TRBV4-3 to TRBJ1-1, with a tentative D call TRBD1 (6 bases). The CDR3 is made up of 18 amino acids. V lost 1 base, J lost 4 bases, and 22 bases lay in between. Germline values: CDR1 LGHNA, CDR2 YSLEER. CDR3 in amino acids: CASSQVWEFGGLATEAFF. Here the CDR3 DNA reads TGCGCCAGCAGCCAAGTTTGGGAATTCGGGGGCTTAGCCACTGAAGCTTTCTTT.

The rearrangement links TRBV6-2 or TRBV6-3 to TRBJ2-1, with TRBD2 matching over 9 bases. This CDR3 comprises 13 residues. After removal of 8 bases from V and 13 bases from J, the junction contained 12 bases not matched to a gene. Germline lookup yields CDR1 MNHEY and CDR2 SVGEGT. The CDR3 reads CASRGGGGLDQFF. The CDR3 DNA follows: TGTGCCAGCCGCGGGGGGGGAGGACTAGACCAGTTCTTC.

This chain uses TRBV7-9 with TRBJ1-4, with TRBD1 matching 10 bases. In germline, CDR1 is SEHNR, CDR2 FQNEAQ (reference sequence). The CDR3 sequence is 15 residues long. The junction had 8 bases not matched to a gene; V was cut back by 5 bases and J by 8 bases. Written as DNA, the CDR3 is TGTGCCAGCAGCGACCGGGACAGGGGACGAGAAAAACTGTTTTTT. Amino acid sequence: CASSDRDRGREKLFF. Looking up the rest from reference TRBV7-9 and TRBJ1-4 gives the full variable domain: DTGVSQNPRHKITKRGQNVTFRCDPISEHNRLYWYRQTLGQGPEFLTYFQNEAQLEKSRLLSDRFSAERPKGSFSTLEIQRTEQGDSAMYLCASSDRDRGREKLFFGSGTQLSVL.

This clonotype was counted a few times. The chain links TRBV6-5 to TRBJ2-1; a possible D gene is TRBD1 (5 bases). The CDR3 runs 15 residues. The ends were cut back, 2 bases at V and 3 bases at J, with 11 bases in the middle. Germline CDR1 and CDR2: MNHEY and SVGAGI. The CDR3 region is CASSYGAGSYNEQFF. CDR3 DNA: TGTGCCAGCAGTTACGGGGCAGGTAGCTACAATGAGCAGTTCTTC.

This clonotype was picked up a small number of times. The CDR3: CATSRFARETQYF. The CDR3 DNA is TGTGCCACCAGCAGATTTGCGAGAGAGACCCAGTACTTC. J is TRBJ2-5 and V is TRBV15; no firm D call. The germline gives CDR1 LNHNV, CDR2 YYDKDF (reference sequence). The CDR3 has 13 amino acids. Trimming took 2 bases from V and 4 from J, leaving 8 bases between them.

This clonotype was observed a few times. CDR3 loop: CASSQDLSGRTDTQYF. The CDR3 DNA reads as TGTGCCAGCAGCCAAGATTTGAGCGGACGCACAGATACGCAGTATTTT. This rearrangement joins TRBV4-2 to TRBJ2-3; tentatively, D is TRBD2 (5 bases). Germline CDR1 LGHNA, CDR2 YNFKEQ. The length of the CDR3 is 16 residues. With 0 bases removed from V and 1 base from J, the gap between germline ends came to 11 bases.

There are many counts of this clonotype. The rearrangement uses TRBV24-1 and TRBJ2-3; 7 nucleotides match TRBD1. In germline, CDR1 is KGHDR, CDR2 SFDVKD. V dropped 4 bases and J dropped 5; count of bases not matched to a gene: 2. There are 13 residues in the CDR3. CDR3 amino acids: CATSETGEDTQYF. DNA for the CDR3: TGTGCCACCAGTGAAACAGGGGAAGATACGCAGTATTTT.

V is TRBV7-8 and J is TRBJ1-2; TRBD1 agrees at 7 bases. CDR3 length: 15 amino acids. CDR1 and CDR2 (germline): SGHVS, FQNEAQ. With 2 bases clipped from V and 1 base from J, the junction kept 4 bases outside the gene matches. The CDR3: CASSLRGGLNYGYTF. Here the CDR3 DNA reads TGTGCCAGCAGCTTACGAGGGGGCCTTAACTATGGCTACACCTTC.

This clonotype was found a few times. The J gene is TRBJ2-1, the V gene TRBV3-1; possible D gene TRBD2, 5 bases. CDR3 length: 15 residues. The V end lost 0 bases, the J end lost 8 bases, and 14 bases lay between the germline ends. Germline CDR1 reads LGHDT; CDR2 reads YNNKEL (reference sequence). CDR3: CASSQDPPSSDEQFF. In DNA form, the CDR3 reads TGTGCCAGCAGCCAAGATCCGCCTAGCAGTGATGAGCAGTTCTTC.

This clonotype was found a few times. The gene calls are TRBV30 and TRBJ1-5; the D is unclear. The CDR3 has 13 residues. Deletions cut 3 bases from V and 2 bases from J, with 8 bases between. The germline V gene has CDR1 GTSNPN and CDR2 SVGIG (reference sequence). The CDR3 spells CAWRSAGNQPQHF. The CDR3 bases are TGTGCCTGGAGGTCAGCCGGCAATCAGCCCCAGCATTTT. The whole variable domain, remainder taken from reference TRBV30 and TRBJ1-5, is SQTIHQWPATLVQPVGSPLSLECTVEGTSNPNLYWYRQAAGRGLQLLFYSVGIGQISSEVPQNLSASRPQDRQFILSSKKLLLSDSGFYLCAWRSAGNQPQHFGDGTRLSIL.

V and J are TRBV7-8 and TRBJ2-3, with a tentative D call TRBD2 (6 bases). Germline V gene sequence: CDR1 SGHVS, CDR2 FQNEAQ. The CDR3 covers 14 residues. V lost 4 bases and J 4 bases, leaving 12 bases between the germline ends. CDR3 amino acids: CASSSGLPPDTQYF. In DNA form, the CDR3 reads TGTGCCAGCAGCTCGGGACTTCCCCCAGATACGCAGTATTTT.